The rows below give T cell receptor beta chains drawn from one sample of a study of neurological immune-mediated disorders. TCRdb reprocessed the 5' RACE reads with MiXCR, giving one entry per CDR3 protein. This table has some 66,000 distinct CDR3 sequences, roughly 4.5% appearing once. The sequenced sample consisted of PBMCs. These receptor sequences come from a man between 25 and 39 years old with multiple sclerosis. The CDR3 runs from the conserved cysteine through the conserved F or W. The D gene is left open where the match is weak. The size of a clone is reported for some rows only, either as once, few or many, or as a class for expanded clones.

cdr3_length: 16
v_call: TRBV12-3/TRBV12-4
j_call: TRBJ2-2
clone_size: few
d_call: TRBD2
cdr3_nt: TGTGCCACCCTGCCGGGAGGAGGGGCGACCACCGGGGAGCTGTTTTTT
cdr3_aa: CATLPGGGATTGELFF

cdr3_length: 14
v_call: TRBV5-1
j_call: TRBJ1-1
clone_size: few
d_call: -
cdr3_nt: TGCGCCAGCAGCTTGGGAGGCGGGTTCACTGAAGCTTTCTTT
cdr3_aa: CASSLGGGFTEAFF

cdr3_length: 12
v_call: TRBV9
j_call: TRBJ2-4
clone_size: many
d_call: -
cdr3_nt: TGTGCCAGCAGCGCCGACACAGGGTACGAATACTTC
cdr3_aa: CASSADTGYEYF

cdr3_length: 15
v_call: TRBV5-1
j_call: TRBJ1-2
clone_size: many
d_call: -
cdr3_nt: TGCGCCAGCAGCTTGGGTTTGGGGATTAACTATGGCTACACCTTC
cdr3_aa: CASSLGLGINYGYTF

cdr3_length: 16
v_call: TRBV6-5
j_call: TRBJ2-2
clone_size: -
d_call: -
cdr3_nt: TGTGCCAGCAGTTACTCGGGGCGCTCGAACACCGGGGAGCTGTTTTTT
cdr3_aa: CASSYSGRSNTGELFF

cdr3_length: 18
v_call: TRBV29-1
j_call: TRBJ2-1
clone_size: many
d_call: TRBD2
cdr3_nt: TGCAGCGTTGAAGATCGGCTAGCGGGGGCCCTTTTGTACAATGAGCAGTTCTTC
cdr3_aa: CSVEDRLAGALLYNEQFF

cdr3_length: 13
v_call: TRBV7-8
j_call: TRBJ1-2
clone_size: many
d_call: -
cdr3_nt: TGTGCCAGCAGCTCCTTGGGCCCTGAGGGCTACACCTTC
cdr3_aa: CASSSLGPEGYTF

cdr3_length: 10
v_call: TRBV6-1
j_call: TRBJ1-1
clone_size: few
d_call: -
cdr3_nt: TGTGCCAGCAGTGACTGGGAAGCTTTCTTT
cdr3_aa: CASSDWEAFF

cdr3_length: 14
v_call: TRBV10-3
j_call: TRBJ1-1
clone_size: many
d_call: -
cdr3_nt: TGTGCCATCAGTGAGTCGACGCAGGCAGCGGAAGCTTTCTTT
cdr3_aa: CAISESTQAAEAFF

cdr3_length: 17
v_call: TRBV18
j_call: TRBJ2-2
clone_size: -
d_call: TRBD1
cdr3_nt: TGTGCCAGCTCACCCCTCACGAAGGGGGCGGTCACCGGGGAGCTGTTTTTT
cdr3_aa: CASSPLTKGAVTGELFF

cdr3_length: 14
v_call: TRBV20-1
j_call: TRBJ2-7
clone_size: many
d_call: TRBD1
cdr3_nt: TGCAGTGCGTCCACAGGGGGCGCGGGCTACGAGCAGTACTTC
cdr3_aa: CSASTGGAGYEQYF

cdr3_length: 15
v_call: TRBV10-2
j_call: TRBJ1-1
clone_size: -
d_call: -
cdr3_nt: TGCGCCAGCATGTTGCAGGCCCCCTTTTTCACTGAAGCTTTCTTT
cdr3_aa: CASMLQAPFFTEAFF

cdr3_length: 11
v_call: TRBV29-1
j_call: TRBJ2-1
clone_size: many
d_call: -
cdr3_nt: TGCAGCGTGGGGACCTCGCTTGAGCAGTTCTTC
cdr3_aa: CSVGTSLEQFF

cdr3_length: 12
v_call: TRBV10-3
j_call: TRBJ2-5
clone_size: -
d_call: -
cdr3_nt: TGTGCCATCAGTGCCCGACAAGAGACCCAGTACTTC
cdr3_aa: CAISARQETQYF

cdr3_length: 15
v_call: TRBV5-1
j_call: TRBJ1-1
clone_size: many
d_call: TRBD1
cdr3_nt: TGCGCCAGCAAGGGACAGAGTCCCGTAAAGACTGAAGCTTTCTTT
cdr3_aa: CASKGQSPVKTEAFF

cdr3_length: 15
v_call: TRBV5-6
j_call: TRBJ2-7
clone_size: -
d_call: TRBD1
cdr3_nt: TGTGCCAGCAGCTCTAGACAGGGTTCATCTATAGGGCAGTACTTC
cdr3_aa: CASSSRQGSSIGQYF

cdr3_length: 14
v_call: TRBV15
j_call: TRBJ1-1
clone_size: few
d_call: -
cdr3_nt: TGTGCCACCAGCAGAGTCCGCGACCGTCTGAAAGCTTTCTTT
cdr3_aa: CATSRVRDRLKAFF

cdr3_length: 17
v_call: TRBV10-3
j_call: TRBJ2-5
clone_size: -
d_call: -
cdr3_nt: TGTGCCATCAGTGAACCGGGGGACACACCCTACCAAGAGACCAAGTACTTC
cdr3_aa: CAISEPGDTPYQETKYF

cdr3_length: 13
v_call: TRBV12-3/TRBV12-4
j_call: TRBJ1-5
clone_size: -
d_call: -
cdr3_nt: TGTGCCAGCAGTTTAGACCGGTATCAGCCCCAGAATTTT
cdr3_aa: CASSLDRYQPQNF

cdr3_length: 14
v_call: TRBV12-3/TRBV12-4
j_call: TRBJ1-2
clone_size: many
d_call: -
cdr3_nt: TGTGCCAGCAGTACCCTAACAGGGAACTATGGCTACACCTTC
cdr3_aa: CASSTLTGNYGYTF

cdr3_length: 15
v_call: TRBV9
j_call: TRBJ1-4
clone_size: many
d_call: -
cdr3_nt: TGTGCCAGCAGCGTAGGAAAGGCTGTCGGTGAAAAACTGTTTTTT
cdr3_aa: CASSVGKAVGEKLFF

cdr3_length: 17
v_call: TRBV6-5
j_call: TRBJ2-1
clone_size: many
d_call: TRBD2
cdr3_nt: TGTGCCAGCAGTTACTCTCCAACTAGCGGGGGCATAGTAATGCAGTTCTTC
cdr3_aa: CASSYSPTSGGIVMQFF

cdr3_length: 12
v_call: TRBV3-1
j_call: TRBJ1-2
clone_size: many
d_call: -
cdr3_nt: TGTGCCAGCAGCCAAGATTGGGACGGCTACACCTTC
cdr3_aa: CASSQDWDGYTF

cdr3_length: 16
v_call: TRBV4-2
j_call: TRBJ2-1
clone_size: many
d_call: TRBD2
cdr3_nt: TGTGCCAGCAGCCACTTAGCGGGGGAATCCTACAATGAGCAGTTCTTC
cdr3_aa: CASSHLAGESYNEQFF

cdr3_length: 16
v_call: TRBV5-5
j_call: TRBJ1-2
clone_size: many
d_call: TRBD1
cdr3_nt: TGTGCCAGCAGCCTGCTGATTGGGACAGTTCACTATGGCTACACCTTC
cdr3_aa: CASSLLIGTVHYGYTF

cdr3_length: 16
v_call: TRBV12-3/TRBV12-4
j_call: TRBJ1-1
clone_size: many
d_call: -
cdr3_nt: TGTGCCAGCACCCTAAGGGGCTCCCGAAGGGGAACTGAAGCTTTCTTT
cdr3_aa: CASTLRGSRRGTEAFF

cdr3_length: 14
v_call: TRBV7-8
j_call: TRBJ1-1
clone_size: many
d_call: -
cdr3_nt: TGTGCCAGCAGCTTAGAGGGGGGTTACACTGAAGCTTTCTTT
cdr3_aa: CASSLEGGYTEAFF

cdr3_length: 15
v_call: TRBV27
j_call: TRBJ1-2
clone_size: many
d_call: -
cdr3_nt: TGTGCCAGCAGTGCAAAAGCGGGACACCCACTCGGCTACACCTTC
cdr3_aa: CASSAKAGHPLGYTF

cdr3_length: 13
v_call: TRBV20-1
j_call: TRBJ2-5
clone_size: many
d_call: -
cdr3_nt: TGCAGTGCTAGAGGTCAAGGGGATGAGACCCAGTACTTC
cdr3_aa: CSARGQGDETQYF

cdr3_length: 13
v_call: TRBV5-1
j_call: TRBJ1-1
clone_size: many
d_call: -
cdr3_nt: TGCGCCAGCAGCTCTTCCCCCAACACTGAAGCTTTCTTT
cdr3_aa: CASSSSPNTEAFF

cdr3_length: 17
v_call: TRBV6-2/TRBV6-3
j_call: TRBJ1-5
clone_size: -
d_call: TRBD1
cdr3_nt: TGTGCCAGCAGCCATCCGGACAGGTGGTATAGCAATCAGCCCCAGCATTTT
cdr3_aa: CASSHPDRWYSNQPQHF

cdr3_length: 13
v_call: TRBV9
j_call: TRBJ1-1
clone_size: many
d_call: -
cdr3_nt: TGTGCCAGCAGCGCTCGGCCTGGGACTGAAGCTTTCTTT
cdr3_aa: CASSARPGTEAFF

cdr3_length: 14
v_call: TRBV12-3/TRBV12-4
j_call: TRBJ2-3
clone_size: many
d_call: -
cdr3_nt: TGTGCCAGCAGTCCAGGACGAAGGGCAGATACGCAGTATTTT
cdr3_aa: CASSPGRRADTQYF

cdr3_length: 13
v_call: TRBV24-1
j_call: TRBJ2-6
clone_size: few
d_call: -
cdr3_nt: TGTGCCACCAGTGATGGGGCGTGGGAAGTCCTGACTTTC
cdr3_aa: CATSDGAWEVLTF

cdr3_length: 14
v_call: TRBV7-2
j_call: TRBJ2-1
clone_size: many
d_call: -
cdr3_nt: TGTGCCAGCAGCTTTAGGGGGGGATACAATGAGCAGTTCTTC
cdr3_aa: CASSFRGGYNEQFF

cdr3_length: 15
v_call: TRBV4-1
j_call: TRBJ2-3
clone_size: many
d_call: -
cdr3_nt: TGCGCCAGCAGCCACGGGACACATAGCACAGATACGCAGTATTTT
cdr3_aa: CASSHGTHSTDTQYF

cdr3_length: 15
v_call: TRBV6-6
j_call: TRBJ1-1
clone_size: many
d_call: -
cdr3_nt: TGTGCCAGCAGTTCGGCCGGGACGGTGAACACTGAAGCTTTCTTT
cdr3_aa: CASSSAGTVNTEAFF

cdr3_length: 15
v_call: TRBV5-1
j_call: TRBJ2-1
clone_size: many
d_call: -
cdr3_nt: TGCGCCAGCAGCTCCAGGGATTATACCTACAATGAGCAGTTCTTC
cdr3_aa: CASSSRDYTYNEQFF

cdr3_length: 15
v_call: TRBV18
j_call: TRBJ2-7
clone_size: -
d_call: -
cdr3_nt: TGTGCCAGCTCAACGGACGAGAGGGAATTGTACGAGCAGTACTTC
cdr3_aa: CASSTDERELYEQYF

cdr3_length: 16
v_call: TRBV5-6
j_call: TRBJ2-1
clone_size: many
d_call: TRBD1
cdr3_nt: TGTGCCAGCAGCTTACTACCGGGACAGGGGGCGATTTGGTGGTTCTTC
cdr3_aa: CASSLLPGQGAIWWFF

cdr3_length: 11
v_call: TRBV29-1
j_call: TRBJ1-2
clone_size: many
d_call: -
cdr3_nt: TGTATGGGGGGGACGTACTATGGCTACACCTTC
cdr3_aa: CMGGTYYGYTF

cdr3_length: 11
v_call: TRBV20-1
j_call: TRBJ1-2
clone_size: few
d_call: -
cdr3_nt: TGCAGTGCTAGAGAGGGGTATGGCTACACCTTC
cdr3_aa: CSAREGYGYTF

cdr3_length: 14
v_call: TRBV20-1
j_call: TRBJ1-5
clone_size: few
d_call: -
cdr3_nt: TGCAGTGCTGCAGACAGAAATAGCAATCAGCCCCAGCATTTT
cdr3_aa: CSAADRNSNQPQHF

cdr3_length: 13
v_call: TRBV6-5
j_call: TRBJ1-5
clone_size: many
d_call: TRBD1
cdr3_nt: TGTGCCAGCAGTTACGGGACAGGGCAGCCCCAGCATTTT
cdr3_aa: CASSYGTGQPQHF

cdr3_length: 11
v_call: TRBV12-3/TRBV12-4
j_call: TRBJ1-1
clone_size: many
d_call: -
cdr3_nt: TGTGCCAGCAGTATCGGACGGGAAGCTTTCTTT
cdr3_aa: CASSIGREAFF

cdr3_length: 15
v_call: TRBV5-1
j_call: TRBJ1-1
clone_size: many
d_call: TRBD1
cdr3_nt: TGCGCCAGCAGCTTGGTGGGACAGGGGAACACTGAAGCTTTCTTT
cdr3_aa: CASSLVGQGNTEAFF

cdr3_length: 13
v_call: TRBV29-1
j_call: TRBJ1-1
clone_size: -
d_call: -
cdr3_nt: TGCAGCGTTGCCGGTGGAGAGGACACTGAAGCTTTCTTT
cdr3_aa: CSVAGGEDTEAFF

cdr3_length: 15
v_call: TRBV20-1
j_call: TRBJ1-5
clone_size: many
d_call: -
cdr3_nt: TGCAGTGCTACCGCGAACACAGGGACTGATCAGCCCCAGCATTTT
cdr3_aa: CSATANTGTDQPQHF

cdr3_length: 15
v_call: TRBV6-5
j_call: TRBJ2-6
clone_size: -
d_call: -
cdr3_nt: TGTGCCAGCACCTTAGGGCTCTCTGGGGCCAACGTCCTGACTTTC
cdr3_aa: CASTLGLSGANVLTF

cdr3_length: 12
v_call: TRBV29-1
j_call: TRBJ2-2
clone_size: many
d_call: -
cdr3_nt: TGCAGCGTCCTGATTTTTACCGGGGAGCTGTTTTTT
cdr3_aa: CSVLIFTGELFF

cdr3_length: 14
v_call: TRBV5-1
j_call: TRBJ1-1
clone_size: few
d_call: TRBD1
cdr3_nt: TGCGCCAGCAGCTCCCGGGACAGGGAACCTGAAGCTTTCTTT
cdr3_aa: CASSSRDREPEAFF